The rows below give T cell receptor beta chains drawn from one sample of a study of blood T cell repertoires in COVID-19. TCRdb keeps only in-frame clones here, not all; method: immunoSEQ multiplex PCR. The data show about 62,000 clones, 80% to 90% seen once. Sequencing used peripheral blood. All receptors derive from a woman aged 60-70 years with COVID-19, enrolled during active disease. Each CDR3 is given with its conserved first and last residue. A D gene is named only where the DNA matches it firmly. The size of a clone is reported for some rows only, either as once, few or many, or as a class for expanded clones.

>few|TRBJ2-7|TRBV11-3|15|-
TGTGCCAGCAGCCCGGGGACACAAGCTACCTACGAGCAGTACTTC
CASSPGTQATYEQYF
>-|TRBJ1-1|TRBV19|17|TRBD1
TGTGCCAGTACTTCGCCCGGGACAGGGGCCCTGTACACTGAAGCTTTCTTT
CASTSPGTGALYTEAFF
>few|TRBJ2-7|TRBV5-1|12|-
TGCGCCAGCAGCCAAGGGGGCTACGAGCAGTACTTC
CASSQGGYEQYF
>-|TRBJ1-3|TRBV5-4|14|-
TGTGCCAGCAGCTTGGGCCAGGGCCGAAACACCATATATTTT
CASSLGQGRNTIYF
>once|TRBJ1-1|TRBV5-1|13|-
TGCGCCAGCAGCTATGAGGGTTCCGGTGAAGCTTTCTTT
CASSYEGSGEAFF
>once|TRBJ1-4|TRBV7-9|15|TRBD1
TGTGCCAGCAGCCCCGGACAGGGGCACGAGGAAAAACTGTTTTTT
CASSPGQGHEEKLFF
>-|TRBJ2-7|TRBV4-3|14|-
TGCGCCAGCAGCCAGGCCTTGCGGGACTACGAGCAGTACTTC
CASSQALRDYEQYF
>-|TRBJ2-7|TRBV6-2/TRBV6-3|15|TRBD1
TGTGCCAGCAGCCAAGAGGGGGCGCCGGCCTACGAGCAGTACTTC
CASSQEGAPAYEQYF
>-|TRBJ2-1|TRBV4-2|18|TRBD2
TGTGCCAGCAGCCAAGGACGGTTCACTAGCGGGAGGTGGGGTGAGCAGTTCTTC
CASSQGRFTSGRWGEQFF
>-|TRBJ2-1|TRBV5-1|14|TRBD2
TGCGCCAGCAGCCCCGGACTAGTAAGCAATGAGCAGTTCTTC
CASSPGLVSNEQFF
>-|TRBJ1-1|TRBV11-1|16|TRBD1
TGTGCCAGCAGCGGAGGATACAGGGGGAGGTTAGCTGAAGCTTTCTTT
CASSGGYRGRLAEAFF
>-|TRBJ1-2|TRBV19|14|-
TGTGCCAGTAATCGGGGGAGGGGGAACTATGGCTACACCTTC
CASNRGRGNYGYTF
>-|TRBJ2-1|TRBV5-6|16|TRBD2
TGTGCCAGCAGCCCTTCGACTAGCGGGTTTTACAATGAGCAGTTCTTC
CASSPSTSGFYNEQFF
>-|TRBJ2-7|TRBV28|14|-
TGTGCCAGCAGTCTTCCGAGGGTTTCGAGCGAGCAGTACTTC
CASSLPRVSSEQYF
>-|TRBJ2-7|TRBV24-1|16|-
TGTGCCACCAGTGATCCCGGGACTGGCCCGCGCCACGAGCAGTACTTC
CATSDPGTGPRHEQYF
>-|TRBJ1-6|TRBV28|14|TRBD1
TGTGCCAGCCGTCCGGGACAGGGGGGTTCACCCCTCCACTTT
CASRPGQGGSPLHF
>-|TRBJ1-5|TRBV27|15|TRBD1
TGTGCCAGCAGCTCCGGGACAGGGGGTAATCAGCCCCAGCATTTT
CASSSGTGGNQPQHF
>-|TRBJ2-7|TRBV7-2|15|-
TGTGCCAGCAGCTACGGGGCGGGACCCGGCTACGAGCAGTACTTC
CASSYGAGPGYEQYF
>-|TRBJ2-2|TRBV2|13|-
TGTGCCAGCAGAGTCCGCGACACCGGGGAGCTGTTTTTT
CASRVRDTGELFF
>-|TRBJ1-2|TRBV7-2|14|-
TGTGCCAGCAGCTACGACACAGTAAACTATGGCTACACCTTC
CASSYDTVNYGYTF
>-|TRBJ2-4|TRBV19|13|-
TGTGCCAGTAGTGCTCGTACTAGGGACATTCAGTACTTC
CASSARTRDIQYF
>-|TRBJ2-7|TRBV4-1|15|TRBD1
TGCGCCAGCAGCCAAACCGGGACAGTCTCCTACGAGCAGTACTTC
CASSQTGTVSYEQYF
>few|TRBJ1-2|TRBV2|14|-
TGTGCCAGCAACCGGGACCCGGGGGACTATGGCTACACCTTC
CASNRDPGDYGYTF
>-|TRBJ1-4|TRBV19|14|TRBD1
TGTGCAACCCGGGACAGGGGAAGGAATGAAAAACTGTTTTTT
CATRDRGRNEKLFF
>-|TRBJ2-7|TRBV27|15|TRBD1
TGTGCCAGCAGTTTATCTCGGGACAGGGCCCACGAGCAGTACTTC
CASSLSRDRAHEQYF
>once|TRBJ2-2|TRBV2|16|-
TGTGCCAGCAGAGAATCAAGGGCTGTGAGGGTCGGGGAGCTGTTTTTT
CASRESRAVRVGELFF
>-|TRBJ2-2|TRBV4-2|16|TRBD1
TGTGCCAGCAGCCAAGGGGGACAGGAGAACACCGGGGAGCTGTTTTTT
CASSQGGQENTGELFF
>-|TRBJ1-2|TRBV11-2|15|-
TGTGCCAGCAGCCCTCCTTCAGGGAAGAGCTATGGCTACACCTTC
CASSPPSGKSYGYTF
>-|TRBJ1-4|TRBV9|14|TRBD1
TGTGCCAGCAGCCCCGGTCAGGGGGTCGAAAAACTGTTTTTT
CASSPGQGVEKLFF
>-|TRBJ2-1|TRBV6-5|12|TRBD1
TGTGCCAGTCGACAGGGGTTGGATGAGCAGTTCTTC
CASRQGLDEQFF
>-|TRBJ2-7|TRBV7-3|15|-
TGTGCCAGCAGCCGGGAAAGGGAGTCGCCGGGTGAGCAGTACTTC
CASSRERESPGEQYF
>-|TRBJ1-6|TRBV4-3|14|-
TGCGCCAGCAGCCAAGATAGCGGGATATCACCCCTCCACTTT
CASSQDSGISPLHF
>-|TRBJ1-5|TRBV6-1|15|TRBD1
TGTGCCAGCAGTGAACGGGGACAGAGGAATCAGCCCCAGCATTTT
CASSERGQRNQPQHF
>-|TRBJ1-1|TRBV18|14|-
TGTGCCAGCTCCCTCCTTACCGGGGACACTGAAGCTTTCTTT
CASSLLTGDTEAFF
>once|TRBJ1-2|TRBV5-5|12|-
TGTGCCAGCAGCACGGGCGGGGGGACGGGGACCTTC
CASSTGGGTGTF
>-|TRBJ1-2|TRBV27|15|-
TGTGCCAGCAGTTCGCGCAGACCCGACATTTTTGGCTACACCTTC
CASSSRRPDIFGYTF
>-|TRBJ2-5|TRBV3-1/TRBV3-2|19|TRBD2
TGTGCCAGCAGCCAAGGCTTGGGACTAGCGGGAGGGCTACAAGAGACCCAGTACTTC
CASSQGLGLAGGLQETQYF
>-|TRBJ2-3|TRBV9|15|-
TGTGCCAGCAGCGGGGGACTTCCTGGCACAGATACGCAGTATTTT
CASSGGLPGTDTQYF
>-|TRBJ1-2|TRBV6-2/TRBV6-3|12|-
TGTGCCAGCAGTGACAAGTACTATGGCTACACCTTC
CASSDKYYGYTF
>-|TRBJ2-7|TRBV10-3|13|TRBD1
TGTGCCATCGTGAGACAGGGGTCCAACGAGCAGTACTTC
CAIVRQGSNEQYF
>-|TRBJ1-2|TRBV6-5|13|-
TGTGCCAGCAGTTACGGGGGGAACTATGGCTACACCTTC
CASSYGGNYGYTF
>-|TRBJ2-3|TRBV27|15|-
TGTGCCAGCAGTTTCACCTCCCAGTGCACAGATACGCAGTATTTT
CASSFTSQCTDTQYF
>-|TRBJ2-2|TRBV24-1|14|TRBD2
TGTGCCACGGGCCCTAGCGGGCGAACCGGGGAGCTGTTTTTT
CATGPSGRTGELFF
>few|TRBJ1-4|TRBV5-6|15|-
TGTGCCAGCAGCTGGACTGCAGCCGGGAATGAAAAACTGTTTTTT
CASSWTAAGNEKLFF
>-|TRBJ1-1|TRBV6-5|11|-
TGTGCCAGCAACAGGGATACTGAAGCTTTCTTT
CASNRDTEAFF
>once|TRBJ2-5|TRBV5-4|14|-
TGTGCCAGCAGCTCATGGAGGGACCAAGAGACCCAGTACTTC
CASSSWRDQETQYF
>-|TRBJ2-3|TRBV24-1|15|TRBD1
TGTGCCACCAGTGATGCCGGACAGGCGGCAGATACGCAGTATTTT
CATSDAGQAADTQYF
>-|TRBJ2-7|TRBV21-1|14|-
TGTGCCAGCAGCACGGGACTCCCCTCCTACGAGCAGTACTTC
CASSTGLPSYEQYF
>-|TRBJ1-5|TRBV6-5|14|TRBD1
TGTGCCAGCAGTAGACAGGGGATGGGGCAGCCCCAGCATTTT
CASSRQGMGQPQHF
>-|TRBJ2-5|TRBV12-3/TRBV12-4|13|-
TGTGCCAGCAGTTTAGCCAGGCAAGAGACCCAGTACTTC
CASSLARQETQYF
>once|TRBJ1-4|TRBV7-8|12|TRBD1
TGTGCCAGCAGCTGGGACAGTGAAAAACTGTTTTTT
CASSWDSEKLFF